The T cell receptor beta chain under discussion was sequenced for a study of T cell responses to AZD1222 COVID-19 vaccine. For the study at large: Second doses that came at about 4 or about 12 weeks were put together.

Study-wide findings and caveats: At baseline, seropositivity was found in only 5 to 7 AZD1222 recipients. Close to half of all spike-specific TCRs reportedly target regions of the variants that are unmutated. With dominance at 160-218 and 743-854, vaccine-associated CD4 TCRs spanned spike.

The method was immunoSEQ multiplex PCR; TCRdb's version includes in-frame clones alone and lacks a portion of them. In the table there are 150,000 to 200,000 clones, under 95% of which are singletons. Concerning this clone itself: Its target is not known.

This clonotype was sampled from an adult in good health. The sequenced sample was peripheral blood, obtained on day 0 of AZD1222 vaccination.

The CDR3: CASSPNLDRGRNEQFF. The CDR3 bases are TGCGCCAGCAGCCCAAATCTTGACAGGGGCCGCAATGAGCAGTTCTTC. V and J are TRBV4-3 and TRBJ2-1; 8 nucleotides align to TRBD1. J lost 6 bases, V lost 4 bases, and 11 bases had no gene match. The germline V gene encodes CDR1 LGHNA and CDR2 YSLEER. CDR3 length: 16 amino acids.